This T cell receptor beta chain was observed in a study of T cell repertoires in cytomegalovirus infection. Turning to the study itself: Indications of both CMV infection and matching HLA type were provided by public TCR beta signatures. The study, taken as a whole, reports: Summed frequency of public TCR beta families distinguished CMV carriers with the relevant HLA. Within the response measured ex vivo, HLA-C-restricted CMV-specific TCR beta clonotypes were dominant.

MiXCR was run by TCRdb on the reads, yielding one entry per CDR3 protein. The sample gives hundreds of thousands of distinct CDR3 sequences, roughly 16% of which show up once; about 12% is in the top ten. Trimming cost V 7 bases and J 2 bases, with 10 bases left between them. Germline lookup yields CDR1 SNHLY and CDR2 FYNNEI. The CDR3 is made up of 13 amino acids. Remarks on this clonotype: No antigen is known for it.

The receptor's source is a human donor in good health (CMV status not recorded). Some clones in this sample may be carry-over from other donors' samples. Sequenced sample: PBMCs. V usage is TRBV2 and J usage is TRBJ2-3; D unclear. CDR3 residues: CASISDYTDTQYF. DNA for the CDR3: TGTGCCAGCATATCGGATTACACAGATACGCAGTATTTT.